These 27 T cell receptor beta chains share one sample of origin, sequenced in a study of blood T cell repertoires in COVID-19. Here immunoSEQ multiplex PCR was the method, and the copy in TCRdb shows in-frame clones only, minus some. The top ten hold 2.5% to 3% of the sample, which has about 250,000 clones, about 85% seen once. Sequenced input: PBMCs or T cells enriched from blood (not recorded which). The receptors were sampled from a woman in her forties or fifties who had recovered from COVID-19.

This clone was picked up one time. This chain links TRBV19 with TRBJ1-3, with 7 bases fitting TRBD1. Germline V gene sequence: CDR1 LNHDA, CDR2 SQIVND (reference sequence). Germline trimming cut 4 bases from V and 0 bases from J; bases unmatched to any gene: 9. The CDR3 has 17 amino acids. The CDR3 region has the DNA TGTGCCAGTAGTACCCCGGGGACAGCGCTCTCTGGAAACACCATATATTTT. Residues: CASSTPGTALSGNTIYF. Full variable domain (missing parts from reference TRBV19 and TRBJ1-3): DGGITQSPKYLFRKEGQNVTLSCEQNLNHDAMYWYRQDPGQGLRLIYYSQIVNDFQKGDIAEGYSVSREKKESFPLTVTSAQKNPTAFYLCASSTPGTALSGNTIYFGEGSWLTVV.

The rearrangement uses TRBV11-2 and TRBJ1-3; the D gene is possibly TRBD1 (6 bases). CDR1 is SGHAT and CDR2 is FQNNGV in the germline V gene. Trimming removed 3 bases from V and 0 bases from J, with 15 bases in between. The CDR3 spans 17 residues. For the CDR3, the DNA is TGTGCCAGCAGCTTTAGGGGGGGGGAGAGCTCTGGAAACACCATATATTTT. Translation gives CASSFRGGESSGNTIYF. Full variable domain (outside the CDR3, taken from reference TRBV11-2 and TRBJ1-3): EAGVAQSPRYKIIEKRQSVAFWCNPISGHATLYWYQQILGQGPKLLIQFQNNGVVDDSQLPKDRFSAERLKGVDSTLKIQPAKLEDSAVYLCASSFRGGESSGNTIYFGEGSWLTVV.

The CDR3 DNA follows: TGTGCCAGCAGCCGGGGGTATTTTAACTATGGCTACACCTTC. Its protein product is CASSRGYFNYGYTF. The V and J genes are TRBV7-2 and TRBJ1-2; the D gene is possibly TRBD1 (5 bases). The germline V gene has CDR1 SGHTA and CDR2 FQGNSA. This CDR3 region has 14 residues. V lost 5 bases and J 1 base, leaving 11 bases between the germline ends. Combining the CDR3 with reference TRBV7-2 and TRBJ1-2 gives the whole variable domain GAGVSQSPSNKVTEKGKDVELRCDPISGHTALYWYRQSLGQGLEFLIYFQGNSAPDKSGLPSDRFSAERTGGSVSTLTIQRTQQEDSAVYLCASSRGYFNYGYTFGSGTRLTVV.

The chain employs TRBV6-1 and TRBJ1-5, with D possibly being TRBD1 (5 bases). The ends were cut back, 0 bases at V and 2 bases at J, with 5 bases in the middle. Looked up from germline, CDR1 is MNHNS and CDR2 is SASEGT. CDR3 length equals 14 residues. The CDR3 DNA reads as TGTGCCAGCAGTGAAGCAGGGGGCAATCAGCCCCAGCATTTT. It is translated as CASSEAGGNQPQHF.

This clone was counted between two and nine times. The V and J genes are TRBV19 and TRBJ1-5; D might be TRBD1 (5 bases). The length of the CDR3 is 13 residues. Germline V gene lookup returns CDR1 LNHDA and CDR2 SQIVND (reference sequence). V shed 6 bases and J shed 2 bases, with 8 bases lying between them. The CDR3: CASSRVGNQPQHF. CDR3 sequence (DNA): TGTGCCAGTAGCAGGGTTGGCAATCAGCCCCAGCATTTT.

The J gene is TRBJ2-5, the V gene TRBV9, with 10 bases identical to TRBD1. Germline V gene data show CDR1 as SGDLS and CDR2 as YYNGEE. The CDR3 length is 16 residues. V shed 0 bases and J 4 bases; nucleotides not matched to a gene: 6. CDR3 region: CASSVGGQGIGETQYF. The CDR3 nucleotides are TGTGCCAGCAGCGTAGGGGGACAGGGGATTGGAGAGACCCAGTACTTC.

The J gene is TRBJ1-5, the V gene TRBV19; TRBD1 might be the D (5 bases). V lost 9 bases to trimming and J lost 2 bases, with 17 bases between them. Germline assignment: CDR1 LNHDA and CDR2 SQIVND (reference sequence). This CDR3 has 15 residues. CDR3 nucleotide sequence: TGTGCCAGCCTTATGCCCGGGGGGGGCAATCAGCCCCAGCATTTT. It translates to CASLMPGGGNQPQHF. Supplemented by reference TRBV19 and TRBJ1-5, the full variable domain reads DGGITQSPKYLFRKEGQNVTLSCEQNLNHDAMYWYRQDPGQGLRLIYYSQIVNDFQKGDIAEGYSVSREKKESFPLTVTSAQKNPTAFYLCASLMPGGGNQPQHFGDGTRLSIL.

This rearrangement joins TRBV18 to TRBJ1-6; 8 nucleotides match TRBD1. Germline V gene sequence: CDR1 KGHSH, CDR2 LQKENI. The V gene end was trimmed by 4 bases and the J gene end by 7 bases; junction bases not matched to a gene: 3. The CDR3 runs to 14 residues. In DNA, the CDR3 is TGTGCCAGCTCACAGGACAGGGAGAATTCACCCCTCCACTTT. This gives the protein CASSQDRENSPLHF.

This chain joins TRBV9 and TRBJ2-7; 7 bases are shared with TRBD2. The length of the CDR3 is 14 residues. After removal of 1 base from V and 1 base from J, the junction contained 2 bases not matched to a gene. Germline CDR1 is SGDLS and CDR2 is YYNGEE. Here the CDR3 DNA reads TGTGCCAGCAGCGTAAGCGGGACGTCCTACGAGCAGTACTTC. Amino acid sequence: CASSVSGTSYEQYF.

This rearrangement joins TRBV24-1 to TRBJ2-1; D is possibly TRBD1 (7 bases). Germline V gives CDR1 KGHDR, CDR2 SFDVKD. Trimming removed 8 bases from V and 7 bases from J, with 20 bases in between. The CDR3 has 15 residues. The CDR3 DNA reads TGTGCCACCAATACAGGAGGGGGCGGACAAAATGAGCAGTTCTTC. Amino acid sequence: CATNTGGGGQNEQFF.

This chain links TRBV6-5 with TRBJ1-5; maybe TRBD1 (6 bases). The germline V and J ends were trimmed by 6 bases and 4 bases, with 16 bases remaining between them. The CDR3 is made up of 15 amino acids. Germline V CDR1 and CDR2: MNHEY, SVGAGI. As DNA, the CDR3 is TGTGCCAGCAGCGCTGGGGCAGGGGAGAATCAGCCCCAGCATTTT. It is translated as CASSAGAGENQPQHF.

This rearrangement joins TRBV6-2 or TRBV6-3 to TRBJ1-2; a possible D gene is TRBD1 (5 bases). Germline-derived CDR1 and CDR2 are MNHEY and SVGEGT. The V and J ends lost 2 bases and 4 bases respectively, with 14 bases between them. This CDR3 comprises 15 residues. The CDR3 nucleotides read TGTGCCAGCAGTTACCGGCCAGGGCGAGGCTATGGCTACACCTTC. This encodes CASSYRPGRGYGYTF.

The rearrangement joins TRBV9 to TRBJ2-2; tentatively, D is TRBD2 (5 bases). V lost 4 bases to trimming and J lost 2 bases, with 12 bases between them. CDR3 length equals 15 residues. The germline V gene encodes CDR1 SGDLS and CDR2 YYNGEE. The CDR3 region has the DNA TGTGCCAGCAGCATCGGACTTATTAACACCGGGGAGCTGTTTTTT. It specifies CASSIGLINTGELFF.

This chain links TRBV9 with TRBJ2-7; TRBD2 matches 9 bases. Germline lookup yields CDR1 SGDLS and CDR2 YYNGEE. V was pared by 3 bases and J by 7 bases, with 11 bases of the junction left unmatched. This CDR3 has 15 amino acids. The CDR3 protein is CASSAPGGRAGEQYF. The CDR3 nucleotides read TGTGCCAGCAGCGCTCCTGGCGGGAGGGCGGGGGAGCAGTACTTC.

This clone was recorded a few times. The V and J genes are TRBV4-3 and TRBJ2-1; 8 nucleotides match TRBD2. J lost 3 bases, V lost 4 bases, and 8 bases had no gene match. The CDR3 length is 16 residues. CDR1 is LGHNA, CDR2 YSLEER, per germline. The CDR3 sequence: CASSRQLADNYNEQFF. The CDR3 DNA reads TGCGCCAGCAGCCGCCAACTAGCGGATAACTACAATGAGCAGTTCTTC.

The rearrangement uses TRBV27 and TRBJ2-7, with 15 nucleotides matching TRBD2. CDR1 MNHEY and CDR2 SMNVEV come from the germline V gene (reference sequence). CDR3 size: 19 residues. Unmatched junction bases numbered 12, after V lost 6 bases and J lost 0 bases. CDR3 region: CASRKSGTSGRYSSYEQYF. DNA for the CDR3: TGTGCCAGCAGGAAATCCGGGACTAGCGGGAGGTACAGCTCCTACGAGCAGTACTTC.

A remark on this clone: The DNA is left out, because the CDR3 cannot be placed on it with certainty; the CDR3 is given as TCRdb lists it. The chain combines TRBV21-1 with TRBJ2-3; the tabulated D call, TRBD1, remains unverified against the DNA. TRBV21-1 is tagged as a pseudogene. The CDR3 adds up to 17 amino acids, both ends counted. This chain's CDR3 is CASSKTFGTGSLDTQYF.

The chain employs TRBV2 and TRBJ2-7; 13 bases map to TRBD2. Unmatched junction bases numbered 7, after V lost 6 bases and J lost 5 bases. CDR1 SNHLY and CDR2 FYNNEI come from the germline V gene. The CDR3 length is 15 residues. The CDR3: CASSRTSGSINEQYF. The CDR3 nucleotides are TGTGCCAGCAGCCGGACTAGCGGGAGTATCAACGAGCAGTACTTC.

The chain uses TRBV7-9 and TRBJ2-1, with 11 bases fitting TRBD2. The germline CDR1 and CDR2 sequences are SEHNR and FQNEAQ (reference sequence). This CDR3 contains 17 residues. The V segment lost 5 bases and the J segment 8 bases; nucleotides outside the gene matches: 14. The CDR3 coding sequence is TGTGCCAGCAGCAACTCCGGGACTAGCGGAAACTTGGATGAGCAGTTCTTC. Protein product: CASSNSGTSGNLDEQFF.

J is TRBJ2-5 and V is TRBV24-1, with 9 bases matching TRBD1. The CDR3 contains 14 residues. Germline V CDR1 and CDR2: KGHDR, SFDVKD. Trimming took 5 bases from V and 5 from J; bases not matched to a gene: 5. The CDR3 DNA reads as TGTGCCACCAGTGTGGGACAGGGTTTGGAGACCCAGTACTTC. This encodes CATSVGQGLETQYF.

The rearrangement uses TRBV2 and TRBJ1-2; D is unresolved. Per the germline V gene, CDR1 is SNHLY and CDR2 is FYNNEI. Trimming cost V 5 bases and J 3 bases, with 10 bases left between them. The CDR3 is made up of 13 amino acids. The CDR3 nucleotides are TGTGCCAGCAGTTATGTCGGAGACTATGGCTACACCTTC. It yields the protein CASSYVGDYGYTF.

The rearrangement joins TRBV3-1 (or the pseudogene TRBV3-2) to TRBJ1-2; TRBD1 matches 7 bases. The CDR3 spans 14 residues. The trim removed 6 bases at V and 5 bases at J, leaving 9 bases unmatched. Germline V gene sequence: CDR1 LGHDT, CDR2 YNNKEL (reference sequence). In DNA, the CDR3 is TGTGCCAGCAGACAACAGCAGGGGGTTTATGGCTACACCTTC. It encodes CASRQQQGVYGYTF.

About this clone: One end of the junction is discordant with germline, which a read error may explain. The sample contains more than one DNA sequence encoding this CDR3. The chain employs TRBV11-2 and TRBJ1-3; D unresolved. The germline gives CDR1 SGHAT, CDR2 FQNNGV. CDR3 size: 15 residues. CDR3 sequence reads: CASSLGLSSGNTIYF. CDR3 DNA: TGCGCCAGCAGCTTAGGACTGAGCTCTGGAAACACCATATATTTT.

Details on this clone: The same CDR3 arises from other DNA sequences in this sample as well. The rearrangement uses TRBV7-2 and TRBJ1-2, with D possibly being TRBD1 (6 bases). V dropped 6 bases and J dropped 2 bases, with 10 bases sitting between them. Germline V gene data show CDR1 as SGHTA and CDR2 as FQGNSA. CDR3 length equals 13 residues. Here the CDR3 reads CASRSTGNYGYTF. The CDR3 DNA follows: TGTGCCAGCAGATCGACAGGCAACTATGGCTACACCTTC.

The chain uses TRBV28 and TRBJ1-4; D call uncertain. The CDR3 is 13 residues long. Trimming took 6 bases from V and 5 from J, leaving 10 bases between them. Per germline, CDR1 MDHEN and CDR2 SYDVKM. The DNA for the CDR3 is TGTGCCAGCAGAGTCAGTCCGAATGAAAAACTGTTTTTT. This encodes CASRVSPNEKLFF.

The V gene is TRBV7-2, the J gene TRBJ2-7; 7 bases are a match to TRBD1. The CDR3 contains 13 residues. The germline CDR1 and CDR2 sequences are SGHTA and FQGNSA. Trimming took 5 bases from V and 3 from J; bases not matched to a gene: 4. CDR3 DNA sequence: TGTGCCAGCAGCCCGGGACAGCTCTACGAGCAGTACTTC. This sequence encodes CASSPGQLYEQYF.

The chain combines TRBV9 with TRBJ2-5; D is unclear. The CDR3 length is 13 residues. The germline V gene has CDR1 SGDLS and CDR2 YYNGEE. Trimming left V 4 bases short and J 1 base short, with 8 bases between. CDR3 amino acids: CASSIGLQETQYF. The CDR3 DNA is TGTGCCAGCAGCATAGGTCTCCAAGAGACCCAGTACTTC.